This T cell receptor (beta chain) comes out of a study of resident and recirculating memory T cells in vitiligo (dated by TCRdb to 2016 to 2019). General notes on the study: For TCR beta sequencing, each of 3 stable vitiligo patients provided PBMCs and epidermis from shave biopsies taken at two lesional sites and two nonlesional sites. Right before genomic DNA was extracted using the Qiagen DNeasy Blood & Tissue Kit, the samples were homogenized with no cell sorting step. The goal of the human TCR beta sequencing was to check whether lesional vitiligo skin contained specific clones that differed from the clones found in nonlesional skin and blood.

Counted from cysteine to phenylalanine, this CDR3 has 16 amino acids. The kept DNA is CDR3 alone, 48 bases in frame from the first base. The germline V gene (reference sequence) sets CDR1 to LNHDA and CDR2 to SQIVND. Here V drops 4 bases and J drops 3 bases, and the junction holds 9 bases not matched to any gene. Details on this clone: Its cognate antigen has yet to be identified. It has no much larger one-base neighbor in the sample; base qualities were not kept.

The immunoSEQ hsTCRB kit was used to amplify TCR beta chains from genomic DNA. Sequencing of TCR beta libraries was performed on an Illumina MiSeq instrument by the immunoSEQ service. The published analysis was carried out like this. Repertoire data were analyzed using the immunoSEQ Analyzer. Entries here come from immuneACCESS through TCRdb and include only in-frame sequences with V and J called. Some clones fail to appear in such tables; in the studies checked, an unresolved V gene covers under half of the shortfall, and the cause of the remainder is unknown. V and J calls and clone size follow that table, whereas D and trimming were derived from the DNA. This sample gives roughly 76,000 clones in total; approximately 89% of them show up just once. The ten top clones hold more than 4% of the sample. Study-level results and caveats: Mechanistic studies in the future are needed to assess how much the detected T cell clones and the human Trm pools versus Tcm pools each contribute. No single dominant TCR clone was found, and clonality differed from one vitiligo lesion to another. Even within a single patient, overlap and correlation analysis found no significant repertoire overlap between any biopsies apart from each lesion compared with itself. TCR sequences were not shared across biopsy sites or across patients, which suggests that different T cell clones infiltrate different lesions, a pattern described as private specificity.

A patient's vitiligo counted as stable when the lesions had not changed at all during the previous 6 months. For classification as stable, the absence of confetti depigmentation, a clinical sign of active vitiligo, was additionally required. Anyone who had been treated within the previous three months was excluded from the study. Ficoll density gradient centrifugation was used to isolate PBMCs from heparinized blood, after which the PBMCs were flash-frozen. Recombination connected TRBV19 to TRBJ1-1; TRBD1 matches 9 bases in the middle. The TCR was taken from a male donor with vitiligo. The sequenced sample consisted of blood. The CDR3 protein sequence reads: CASSRGTGRSHTEAFF. The DNA is as follows: TGTGCCAGTAGTAGAGGGACAGGGCGATCACACACTGAAGCTTTCTTT.